The next 16 T cell receptor beta chains were all read from a single sample in a study of blood T cell repertoires in COVID-19. Clones were read by immunoSEQ multiplex PCR, and TCRdb kept only the in-frame ones, dropping some. The data contain fewer than 300,000 clones, 80% to 90% of them singletons. The sample consisted of PBMCs or T cells enriched from blood (not recorded which). Receptors originate from a woman under 40 who had recovered from COVID-19.

The chain is built from TRBV5-4 and TRBJ2-1, with D unresolved. CDR3 length: 11 amino acids. Per germline, CDR1 SGHNT and CDR2 YYREEE (reference sequence). Trimming cost V 6 bases and J 7 bases, with 8 bases left between them. The CDR3 region has the DNA TGTGCCAGCACCCTCGGGAATGAGCAGTTCTTC. Translating it yields CASTLGNEQFF.

The DNA for the CDR3 is TGTGCCACCAGCGGCACCGACAGCTCTGGCGGCTACACCTTC. Its protein is CATSGTDSSGGYTF. The V and J genes are TRBV15 and TRBJ1-2; a possible D gene is TRBD1 (5 bases). The CDR3 is made up of 14 amino acids. CDR1 and CDR2 from the germline V gene are LNHNV and YYDKDF (reference sequence). V was pared by 5 bases and J by 8 bases, with 18 bases between. Using reference TRBV15 and TRBJ1-2 for the parts outside the CDR3, the full variable domain is DAMVIQNPRYQVTQFGKPVTLSCSQTLNHNVMYWYQQKSSQAPKLLFHYYDKDFNNEADTPDNFQSRRPNTSFCFLDIRSPGLGDTAMYLCATSGTDSSGGYTFGSGTRLTVV.

The chain combines TRBV28 with TRBJ1-1; the D gene is possibly TRBD1 (6 bases). This CDR3 contains 15 residues. Trimming cost V 5 bases and J 1 base, with 14 bases left between them. Germline lookup yields CDR1 MDHEN and CDR2 SYDVKM. DNA of the CDR3: TGTGCCAGCAGTCCACGACAGGTCGGGAACACTGAAGCTTTCTTT. It codes for CASSPRQVGNTEAFF.

The V gene is TRBV28, the J gene TRBJ2-1; D perhaps matches TRBD1 (6 bases). Germline CDR1 MDHEN, CDR2 SYDVKM. Deletions cut 8 bases from V and 4 bases from J, with 21 bases between. The CDR3 is 16 residues long. For the CDR3, the DNA is TGTGCCAGCGGACCTTTTCGAAGGGGGACGTACAATGAGCAGTTCTTC. Its translation is CASGPFRRGTYNEQFF.

This chain connects TRBV10-1 to TRBJ2-1; D is undetermined. V was shortened by 2 bases and J by 5 bases, with 16 bases between the two germline ends. This CDR3 has 16 amino acids. CDR1 WNHNN and CDR2 SYGVQD come from the germline V gene (reference sequence). This CDR3 reads CASSEGVAVPDNEQFF. The CDR3 DNA reads TGCGCCAGCAGTGAGGGAGTAGCTGTGCCGGACAATGAGCAGTTCTTC.

This clone has just a few counts. The J gene is TRBJ1-2, the V gene TRBV2; a weak D match, TRBD1 (5 bases). The germline gives CDR1 SNHLY, CDR2 FYNNEI. This CDR3 region has 12 residues. The V and J ends lost 7 bases and 1 base respectively, with 7 bases between them. The CDR3 sequence is CASTDSNYGYTF. As DNA, the CDR3 is TGTGCCAGCACTGACAGTAACTATGGCTACACCTTC.

This chain uses TRBV27 with TRBJ1-2, with TRBD1 matching over 10 bases. Germline-derived CDR1 and CDR2 are MNHEY and SMNVEV (reference sequence). This CDR3 is 13 amino acids long. V shed 4 bases, J shed 7 bases, and the junction held 3 bases outside the gene matches. CDR3 region: CASSSGTGVGYTF. In DNA form, the CDR3 reads TGTGCCAGCAGTTCCGGGACAGGGGTTGGCTACACCTTC.

V is TRBV6-1 and J is TRBJ2-1; D gene unclear. In germline, CDR1 is MNHNS, CDR2 SASEGT. V lost 2 bases to trimming and J lost 12 bases, with 5 bases between them. The CDR3 contains 10 residues. In nucleotides, the CDR3 is TGTGCCAGCAGTGAAACTGGGCAGTTCTTC. Translating gives CASSETGQFF.

The V call is TRBV29-1, the J call TRBJ1-2, with D tentatively TRBD1 (6 bases). V lost 3 bases and J 0 bases, leaving 11 bases between the germline ends. CDR1 and CDR2 (germline): SQVTM, ANQGSEA. The CDR3 is 14 amino acids. The CDR3 protein is CSVDSGQTNYGYTF. DNA of the CDR3: TGCAGCGTTGACTCCGGACAGACTAACTATGGCTACACCTTC.

This CDR3 reads CASSLRTGDRTEAFF. The DNA of the CDR3 is TGTGCCAGCAGTCTCCGGACAGGGGATAGGACTGAAGCTTTCTTT. The chain recombines TRBV6-2 or TRBV6-3 with TRBJ1-1, with 9 positions matching TRBD1. Trimming removed 5 bases from V and 5 bases from J; junction bases left unmatched: 9. This CDR3 is 15 amino acids long. Per germline, CDR1 MNHEY and CDR2 SVGEGT.

V is TRBV27 and J is TRBJ2-7, with TRBD2 matching over 7 bases. Germline V gives CDR1 MNHEY, CDR2 SMNVEV (reference sequence). There are 12 residues in the CDR3. Trimming took 10 bases from V and 0 from J; bases not matched to a gene: 3. The DNA for the CDR3 is TGTGCCACCCGGGGGGTCTCCTACGAGCAGTACTTC. It encodes CATRGVSYEQYF.

This clone was counted once. The chain has TRBV28 and TRBJ1-6; D may be TRBD1 (6 bases). The CDR3 contains 14 residues. Trimming stripped 8 bases from V and 1 base from J, with 9 bases between. The germline gives CDR1 MDHEN, CDR2 SYDVKM. The CDR3 coding sequence is TGTGCCAGCGGGGGACAATCCTATAATTCACCCCTCCACTTT. This gives the protein CASGGQSYNSPLHF.

V and J are TRBV12-3 or TRBV12-4 and TRBJ2-3; 8 nucleotides line up with TRBD1. The J segment lost 8 bases and the V segment lost 3 bases, leaving 4 bases of the junction unmatched. The CDR3 is 13 amino acids. The CDR3 loop is CASSFSGGPTQYF. The CDR3 region has the DNA TGTGCCAGCAGTTTCTCAGGGGGCCCTACGCAGTATTTT.

This clone has just a few counts. The rearrangement links TRBV6-1 to TRBJ1-2, with D possibly matching TRBD1 (5 bases). The germline V gene has CDR1 MNHNS and CDR2 SASEGT. The CDR3 is 14 residues long. The V end lost 3 bases, the J end lost 7 bases, and 15 bases lay between the germline ends. DNA for the CDR3: TGTGCCAGCAGTGAGTTAACAGGTTCGCTTGGCTACACCTTC. This gives the protein CASSELTGSLGYTF.

The chain joins TRBV7-9 to TRBJ2-1; 12 bases are a match to TRBD1. V was pared by 2 bases and J by 12 bases, with 5 bases of the junction left unmatched. Germline V gene lookup returns CDR1 SEHNR and CDR2 FQNEAQ (reference sequence). CDR3 length: 14 amino acids. CDR3 sequence: CASSLTGTGGGQFF. The CDR3 region has the DNA TGTGCCAGCAGCTTAACCGGGACAGGGGGCGGGCAGTTCTTC. Complete variable domain (other parts from reference TRBV7-9 and TRBJ2-1): DTGVSQNPRHKITKRGQNVTFRCDPISEHNRLYWYRQTLGQGPEFLTYFQNEAQLEKSRLLSDRFSAERPKGSFSTLEIQRTEQGDSAMYLCASSLTGTGGGQFFGPGTRLTVL.

This chain connects TRBV28 to TRBJ1-1; tentatively, D is TRBD1 (5 bases). CDR1 and CDR2 (germline): MDHEN, SYDVKM. This CDR3 region has 12 residues. The germline V and J ends were trimmed by 5 bases and 1 base, with 5 bases remaining between them. CDR3 in DNA: TGTGCCAGCAGTCAGGGGAACACTGAAGCTTTCTTT. This gives the protein CASSQGNTEAFF.